This T cell receptor beta chain is from a study of shared clonotypes between healthy human individuals. Study-level information: Sampling drew on donors who were a couple of women and a few men aged 18 to 49. Study results and limitations: Sharing across four donors was highest in naive CD4 (about 5%) and lowest in memory CD8 (about 0.4%). Relative to their counterparts shared across all four donors, non-shared clonotypes exhibited diminished generation probabilities.

About this clone itself: Its specificity is not known.

The CDR3 covers 14 residues. V lost 7 bases and J 8 bases, leaving 18 bases between the germline ends. Per the germline V gene, CDR1 is SGHRS and CDR2 is YFSETQ. Researchers divided each subset's genomic DNA evenly across several immunoSEQ plates. Using immunoSEQ multiplex PCR, the repertoire was profiled, and TCRdb retains in-frame clones only, with some absent. The data show fewer than 2.5 million clones, under 95% seen once. This TCR was sampled from a man between 18 and 35 years old in good health. Some clones in this sample may be carry-over from other donors' samples. The sample consisted of naive CD4+ T cells from PBMCs. Noted subset: CD45RA+ positively selected. The chain is built from TRBV5-1 and TRBJ1-4; D gene uncertain. CDR3 loop: CASGLGEPWEKLFF. In DNA form, the CDR3 reads TGCGCCAGCGGCCTCGGGGAGCCTTGGGAAAAACTGTTTTTT.